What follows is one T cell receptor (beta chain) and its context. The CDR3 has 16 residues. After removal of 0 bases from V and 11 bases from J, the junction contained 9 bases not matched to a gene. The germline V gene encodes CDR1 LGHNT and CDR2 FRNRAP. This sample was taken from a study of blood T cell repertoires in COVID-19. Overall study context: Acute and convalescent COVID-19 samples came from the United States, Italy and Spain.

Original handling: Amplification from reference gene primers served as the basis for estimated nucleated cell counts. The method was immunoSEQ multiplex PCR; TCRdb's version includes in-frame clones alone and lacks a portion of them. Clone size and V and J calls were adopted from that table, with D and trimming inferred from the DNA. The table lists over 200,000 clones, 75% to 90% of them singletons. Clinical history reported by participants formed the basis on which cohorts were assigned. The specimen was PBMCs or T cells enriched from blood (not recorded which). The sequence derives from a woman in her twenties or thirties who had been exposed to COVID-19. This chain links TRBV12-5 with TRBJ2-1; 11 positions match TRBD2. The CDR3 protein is CASGLVFELAGGKQFF. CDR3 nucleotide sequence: TGTGCTAGTGGTTTGGTTTTCGAGCTAGCGGGGGGAAAGCAGTTCTTC.